The 29 T cell receptor beta chains below were found in one sample sequenced in a study of identical twins. TCRdb re-called the 5' RACE reads with MiXCR, one entry per CDR3 protein. The profile shows 400,000 to 550,000 distinct CDR3 sequences, approximately 22% of them singletons. This sample also belongs to another study, concerning T cells expressing NK-cell markers.

Specimen: CD4+ T cells sorted from blood. These receptors all come from a woman between 18 and 29 years old in good health.

This clonotype was seen only a few times. V is TRBV7-6 and J is TRBJ2-1; TRBD2 might be the D (6 bases). Germline V gives CDR1 SGHVS, CDR2 FNYEAQ. The CDR3 is 17 amino acids. The ends were cut back, 5 bases at V and 10 bases at J, with 27 bases in the middle. CDR3 residues: CASSPHPTSFRREEQFF. CDR3 DNA sequence: TGTGCCAGCAGCCCGCATCCCACTAGTTTCCGCCGGGAGGAGCAGTTCTTC.

This clonotype was detected once. This sequence joins TRBV11-2 and TRBJ2-7; TRBD2 matches at 10 bases. Looked up from germline, CDR1 is SGHAT and CDR2 is FQNNGV. Losses at the gene ends were 7 bases for V and 6 bases for J; bases not matched to a gene: 3. The CDR3 spans 12 residues. The CDR3 coding sequence is TGTGCCAGCACTTCTAGCGGGAGCGAGCAGTACTTC. It yields the protein CASTSSGSEQYF.

The rearrangement links TRBV14 to TRBJ2-5, with D perhaps matching TRBD2 (6 bases). CDR3 size: 13 residues. Germline V gives CDR1 SGHDN, CDR2 FVKESK. Trimming left V 7 bases short and J 9 bases short, with 18 bases between. CDR3 amino acids: CASTTILGEAQYF. The CDR3 coding sequence is TGTGCCAGCACCACTATCTTGGGGGAGGCCCAGTACTTC.

The rearrangement joins TRBV20-1 to TRBJ1-1; no definite D call. The CDR3 has 13 amino acids. In germline, CDR1 is DFQATT, CDR2 SNEGSKA (reference sequence). Trimming took 1 base from V and 2 from J, leaving 8 bases between them. CDR3 in DNA: TGCAGTGCTAGAGGGGCAGCCAACACTGAAGCTTTCTTT. It is translated as CSARGAANTEAFF.

J is TRBJ2-1 and V is TRBV20-1; the match to TRBD2 covers 11 bases. Germline CDR1 is DFQATT and CDR2 is SNEGSKA (reference sequence). The V segment lost 7 bases and the J segment 7 bases; nucleotides outside the gene matches: 6. This CDR3 is 13 amino acids long. The CDR3 loop reads CSGETSGKNEQFF. For the CDR3, the DNA is TGCAGTGGTGAGACTAGCGGGAAGAATGAGCAGTTCTTC.

This clonotype was detected a few times. The chain uses TRBV5-5 and TRBJ2-1; 8 bases are a match to TRBD1. Germline V gives CDR1 SGHKS, CDR2 YYEKEE (reference sequence). J gave up 6 bases and V 9 bases, and 11 bases lay outside the gene matches. The CDR3 extends over 14 amino acids. For the CDR3, the DNA is TGTGCCAACCTAATGGACAGGGATGGCAATGAGCAGTTCTTC. The encoded protein is CANLMDRDGNEQFF.

J is TRBJ2-3 and V is TRBV6-2 or TRBV6-3, with D tentatively TRBD1 or TRBD2 (5 bases each). CDR1 and CDR2 (germline): MNHEY, SVGEGT. The CDR3 runs to 15 residues. Trimming pared 4 bases from V and 1 base from J, leaving 12 bases between. The CDR3 DNA reads TGTGCCAGCAGTTCATGGGGGATGGGCACAGATACGCAGTATTTT. Translation gives CASSSWGMGTDTQYF.

This clonotype was seen a few times. J is TRBJ1-2 and V is TRBV20-1; no reliable D call. The length of the CDR3 is 12 residues. Germline loops: CDR1 DFQATT, CDR2 SNEGSKA (reference sequence). V shed 5 bases and J shed 4 bases, with 11 bases lying between them. DNA of the CDR3: TGCAGTGCTCGGAGGGTATCCTATGGCTACACCTTC. This translates into CSARRVSYGYTF.

This clonotype was counted a few times. This chain links TRBV4-3 with TRBJ2-7; D is ambiguous. This CDR3 region has 14 residues. Germline lookup yields CDR1 LGHNA and CDR2 YSLEER. V was shortened by 1 base and J by 1 base, with 8 bases between the two germline ends. The CDR3 DNA reads TGCGCCAGCAGCCAAGTCCAGGCGTCCTACGAGCAGTACTTC. Amino acid sequence: CASSQVQASYEQYF.

V and J are TRBV20-1 and TRBJ2-7; 13 bases are a match to TRBD2. Germline CDR1 and CDR2: DFQATT and SNEGSKA (reference sequence). The CDR3 runs to 18 residues. The V and J ends lost 5 bases and 6 bases, in that order; junction bases with no gene match: 19. This CDR3 reads CSAHGTSGISARSGEQYF. For the CDR3, the DNA is TGCAGTGCTCACGGGACTAGCGGGATCTCGGCCCGGTCTGGCGAGCAGTACTTC.

This clonotype turned up a few times. The chain combines TRBV20-1 with TRBJ2-3; 7 bases line up with TRBD2. V gave up 7 bases and J gave up 3 bases; unmatched junction bases: 10. Germline V gene sequence: CDR1 DFQATT, CDR2 SNEGSKA (reference sequence). This CDR3 spans 14 amino acids. The CDR3 loop reads CSVRPGLGTDTQYF. Written as DNA, the CDR3 is TGCAGTGTACGACCTGGACTAGGGACAGATACGCAGTATTTT.

The chain couples TRBV9 to TRBJ2-7; 9 positions match TRBD2. The length of the CDR3 is 15 residues. The V gene's germline CDR1 is SGDLS and CDR2 YYNGEE. Trimming took 0 bases from V and 2 from J; bases not matched to a gene: 3. The CDR3, as DNA: TGTGCCAGCAGCGTAGATTCTAGCGGGGCCTACGAGCAGTACTTC. This encodes CASSVDSSGAYEQYF.

The J gene is TRBJ2-3, the V gene TRBV4-2; D is unclear. Germline V gene data show CDR1 as LGHNA and CDR2 as YNFKEQ. V lost 0 bases, J lost 4 bases, and 11 bases lay in between. The CDR3 totals 15 residues. The CDR3 region is CASSQDRQLADTQYF. The CDR3 region has the DNA TGTGCCAGCAGCCAAGACAGGCAGTTGGCAGATACGCAGTATTTT.

Points on this clonotype: Germline and junction disagree at one end, which may indicate a read error. The V gene is TRBV27, the J gene TRBJ2-3, with D possibly matching TRBD1 (6 bases). CDR3 length: 12 residues. Germline V lookup: CDR1 MNHEY, CDR2 SMNVEV (reference sequence). The CDR3 is CAIGGRTDTQYF. CDR3 nucleotides: TGCGCCATAGGGGGTCGCACAGATACGCAGTATTTT.

The gene calls are TRBV29-1 and TRBJ2-7, with D possibly TRBD2 on 5 matching bases. Germline CDR1 reads SQVTM; CDR2 reads ANQGSEA. This CDR3 is built from 14 residues. With 8 bases removed from V and 3 bases from J, the gap between germline ends came to 20 bases. DNA for the CDR3: TGCAGCATTACTAGTTTCCACGGGGACTACGAGCAGTACTTC. Amino acids: CSITSFHGDYEQYF.

V and J are TRBV19 and TRBJ1-1; weak D call: TRBD1 (5 bases). Trimming left V 7 bases short and J 1 base short, with 13 bases between. The germline gives CDR1 LNHDA, CDR2 SQIVND (reference sequence). The length of the CDR3 is 14 residues. CDR3 protein: CASTPRGGNTEAFF. In DNA form, the CDR3 reads TGTGCCAGTACTCCGAGGGGCGGGAACACTGAAGCTTTCTTT.

The CDR3, as DNA: TGCAGTGCTCTAACTAGCGGTCAGATGCGTGAGCAGTTCTTC. As protein: CSALTSGQMREQFF. This chain uses TRBV20-1 with TRBJ2-1; 8 nucleotides match TRBD2. The CDR3 covers 14 residues. V lost 5 bases and J lost 9; bases outside the gene matches: 12. From germline, CDR1 is DFQATT and CDR2 SNEGSKA (reference sequence).

The chain combines TRBV27 with TRBJ2-7; 9 nucleotides line up with TRBD2. V shed 5 bases, J shed 3 bases, and the junction held 8 bases outside the gene matches. This CDR3 contains 15 residues. Per the germline V gene, CDR1 is MNHEY and CDR2 is SMNVEV (reference sequence). For the CDR3, the DNA is TGTGCCAGCAGTGTAGCGGGGGACCTATACTACGAGCAGTACTTC. Its translation: CASSVAGDLYYEQYF.

The count of this clonotype is one. The chain joins TRBV5-1 to TRBJ2-7, with TRBD2 as a possible D gene (6 bases). The CDR3 has 15 residues. Trimming took 0 bases from V and 1 from J, leaving 11 bases between them. Germline values: CDR1 SGHRS, CDR2 YFSETQ. CDR3 region: CASSLVAGRSYEQYF. The DNA for the CDR3 is TGCGCCAGCAGCTTGGTCGCAGGGAGGTCCTACGAGCAGTACTTC.

The V gene is TRBV20-1, the J gene TRBJ2-7; TRBD2 matches 10 bases. V lost 6 bases, J lost 0 bases, and 14 bases stayed unmatched. The CDR3 contains 17 residues. Germline CDR1 and CDR2: DFQATT and SNEGSKA (reference sequence). In DNA, the CDR3 is TGCAGTGCCATTCCGGTAACTAGCGGGGTACCCTCCTACGAGCAGTACTTC. Protein product: CSAIPVTSGVPSYEQYF.

This chain links TRBV20-1 with TRBJ1-2, with unresolved D. The CDR3 covers 14 residues. V was clipped by 3 bases and J by 1 base, with 12 bases between them. Germline loops: CDR1 DFQATT, CDR2 SNEGSKA (reference sequence). CDR3 DNA: TGCAGTGCTAGTCTACTGCCGCTTAACTATGGCTACACCTTC. It translates to CSASLLPLNYGYTF.

The chain carries TRBV20-1 and TRBJ2-7, with D maybe TRBD2 (5 bases). Trimming took 0 bases from V and 2 from J, leaving 11 bases between them. CDR1 is DFQATT and CDR2 is SNEGSKA in the germline V gene (reference sequence). The length of the CDR3 is 14 residues. The CDR3 spells CSARDTREAYEQYF. CDR3 in DNA: TGCAGTGCTAGAGATACGAGGGAAGCCTACGAGCAGTACTTC.

This clonotype was found a few times. V and J are TRBV7-9 and TRBJ2-1, with D perhaps TRBD1 or TRBD2 (6 bases each). The CDR3 extends over 16 amino acids. CDR1 is SEHNR, CDR2 FQNEAQ, per germline (reference sequence). With 3 bases removed from V and 5 bases from J, the gap between germline ends came to 17 bases. DNA for the CDR3: TGTGCCAGCAGCTTGGGGGGCTTACTTGGCAACAATGAGCAGTTCTTC. As protein: CASSLGGLLGNNEQFF.

This clonotype was seen more than once but under ten times. The V gene is TRBV5-1, the J gene TRBJ2-2; no reliable D call. This CDR3 has 14 residues. Germline CDR1 SGHRS, CDR2 YFSETQ. V was clipped by 2 bases and J by 1 base, with 6 bases between them. CDR3 sequence reads: CASSFVRNTGELFF. CDR3 DNA sequence: TGCGCCAGCAGCTTTGTCCGGAACACCGGGGAGCTGTTTTTT. The full variable domain, rest sourced from reference TRBV5-1 and TRBJ2-2, is KAGVTQTPRYLIKTRGQQVTLSCSPISGHRSVSWYQQTPGQGLQFLFEYFSETQRNKGNFPGRFSGRQFSNSRSEMNVSTLELGDSALYLCASSFVRNTGELFFGEGSRLTVL.

J is TRBJ2-7 and V is TRBV5-1, with D perhaps matching TRBD2 (5 bases). Deletions cut 5 bases from V and 5 bases from J, with 17 bases between. This CDR3 spans 14 amino acids. The germline V gene has CDR1 SGHRS and CDR2 YFSETQ. Here the CDR3 reads CASRPGMPVHEQYF. The CDR3 DNA is TGCGCCAGCAGACCGGGGATGCCCGTCCACGAGCAGTACTTC.

The chain employs TRBV6-1 and TRBJ1-2; D ambiguous. The CDR3 is 12 residues long. The V gene's germline CDR1 is MNHNS and CDR2 SASEGT. V lost 2 bases and J 8 bases, leaving 9 bases between the germline ends. As DNA, the CDR3 is TGTGCCAGCAGTGAATTTACTAGGGGCTACACCTTC. Translated, it gives CASSEFTRGYTF.

The chain joins TRBV15 to TRBJ2-7, with D tentatively TRBD2 (5 bases). Germline lookup yields CDR1 LNHNV and CDR2 YYDKDF (reference sequence). The ends were cut back, 9 bases at V and 5 bases at J, with 17 bases in the middle. There are 13 residues in the CDR3. The DNA for the CDR3 is TGTGCCACGGATGATGGGGTCGGGAACGAGCAGTACTTC. The encoded protein is CATDDGVGNEQYF.

This clonotype was seen ten or more times. The chain has TRBV10-3 and TRBJ2-3; 12 bases are a match to TRBD2. Germline CDR1 is ENHRY and CDR2 is SYGVKD. There are 16 residues in the CDR3. V lost 7 bases, J lost 4 bases, and 9 bases stayed unmatched. The CDR3 sequence is CAITRSLAGGPDTQYF. CDR3 in DNA: TGTGCCATCACCCGGTCGCTAGCGGGGGGGCCAGATACGCAGTATTTT.

This clonotype has only a few counts. The V gene is TRBV6-5, the J gene TRBJ2-1, with no clear D. CDR1 and CDR2 from the germline V gene are MNHEY and SVGAGI. The length of the CDR3 is 13 residues. The ends were cut back, 4 bases at V and 4 bases at J, with 8 bases in the middle. The CDR3 reads CASSSLQYNEQFF. The CDR3 coding sequence is TGTGCCAGCAGTTCCCTCCAGTACAATGAGCAGTTCTTC.